A selection of T cell receptor beta chains follows, all from one sample in a study of PD-1 blockade in mismatch repair-deficient tumors. Using immunoSEQ multiplex PCR, the repertoire was profiled, and TCRdb retains in-frame clones only, with some absent. The sample gives fewer than 60,000 clones, around 77% of which show up once; roughly 3.4% is in the top ten. Here the sequenced sample was PBMCs, taken before pembrolizumab treatment. The receptors originated from an adult with mismatch repair-deficient cancer. CDR3s include the opening cysteine and the closing phenylalanine or tryptophan. Fields, in order: clone size, V gene, J gene, D gene, CDR3 DNA, CDR3 protein. D genes are given only for firm matches. Clone size is stated in some rows and not others, as once, few, many or a class when expanded.

size: -; V: TRBV19; J: TRBJ2-5; D: -; DNA: TGTGCCAGTAGTATAGATAGTTCAAGGGGCGTAACCCTTTTCCAAGAGACCCAGTACTTC; CDR3: CASSIDSSRGVTLFQETQYF
size: -; V: TRBV25-1; J: TRBJ2-7; D: -; DNA: TGTGCCAGCTTCCTCGGAGAGCAGTACTTC; CDR3: CASFLGEQYF
size: -; V: TRBV7-9; J: TRBJ2-7; D: -; DNA: TGTGCCAGCAGCTTAATGCGCGGGGGCCTCTCCTACGAGCAGTACTTC; CDR3: CASSLMRGGLSYEQYF
size: -; V: TRBV2; J: TRBJ1-2; D: TRBD1; DNA: TGTGCCAGATCCGGCCGGACAGGGGGCGCAGTGGTGGGTGGCTACACCTTC; CDR3: CARSGRTGGAVVGGYTF
size: -; V: TRBV27; J: TRBJ2-7; D: TRBD1; DNA: TGTGCCATCCTAGGGACAGGGGTACGTTACGAGCAGTACTTC; CDR3: CAILGTGVRYEQYF
size: -; V: TRBV5-1; J: TRBJ2-5; D: TRBD2; DNA: TGCGCCAGCAGCTTGGCACTAGCGGGGGGTGAGACCCAGTACTTC; CDR3: CASSLALAGGETQYF
size: -; V: TRBV5-1; J: TRBJ2-1; D: TRBD2; DNA: TGCGCCAGCATTTCCGGGACTAGCGTCGACAATGAGCAGTTCTTC; CDR3: CASISGTSVDNEQFF
size: few; V: TRBV9; J: TRBJ2-1; D: TRBD2; DNA: TGTGCCAGCGGTGAGGACTTGGGGGGGAGTACCTACAATGAGCAGTTCTTC; CDR3: CASGEDLGGSTYNEQFF
size: once; V: TRBV5-1; J: TRBJ2-2; D: TRBD2; DNA: TGCGCCAGCAGCATGACTAGCGGGAGGGCCACCGGGGAGCTGTTTTTT; CDR3: CASSMTSGRATGELFF
size: -; V: TRBV7-2; J: TRBJ1-3; D: -; DNA: TGTGCCAGCAGCTCCGCTGGTGGGCAGGCTGGAAACACCATATATTTT; CDR3: CASSSAGGQAGNTIYF